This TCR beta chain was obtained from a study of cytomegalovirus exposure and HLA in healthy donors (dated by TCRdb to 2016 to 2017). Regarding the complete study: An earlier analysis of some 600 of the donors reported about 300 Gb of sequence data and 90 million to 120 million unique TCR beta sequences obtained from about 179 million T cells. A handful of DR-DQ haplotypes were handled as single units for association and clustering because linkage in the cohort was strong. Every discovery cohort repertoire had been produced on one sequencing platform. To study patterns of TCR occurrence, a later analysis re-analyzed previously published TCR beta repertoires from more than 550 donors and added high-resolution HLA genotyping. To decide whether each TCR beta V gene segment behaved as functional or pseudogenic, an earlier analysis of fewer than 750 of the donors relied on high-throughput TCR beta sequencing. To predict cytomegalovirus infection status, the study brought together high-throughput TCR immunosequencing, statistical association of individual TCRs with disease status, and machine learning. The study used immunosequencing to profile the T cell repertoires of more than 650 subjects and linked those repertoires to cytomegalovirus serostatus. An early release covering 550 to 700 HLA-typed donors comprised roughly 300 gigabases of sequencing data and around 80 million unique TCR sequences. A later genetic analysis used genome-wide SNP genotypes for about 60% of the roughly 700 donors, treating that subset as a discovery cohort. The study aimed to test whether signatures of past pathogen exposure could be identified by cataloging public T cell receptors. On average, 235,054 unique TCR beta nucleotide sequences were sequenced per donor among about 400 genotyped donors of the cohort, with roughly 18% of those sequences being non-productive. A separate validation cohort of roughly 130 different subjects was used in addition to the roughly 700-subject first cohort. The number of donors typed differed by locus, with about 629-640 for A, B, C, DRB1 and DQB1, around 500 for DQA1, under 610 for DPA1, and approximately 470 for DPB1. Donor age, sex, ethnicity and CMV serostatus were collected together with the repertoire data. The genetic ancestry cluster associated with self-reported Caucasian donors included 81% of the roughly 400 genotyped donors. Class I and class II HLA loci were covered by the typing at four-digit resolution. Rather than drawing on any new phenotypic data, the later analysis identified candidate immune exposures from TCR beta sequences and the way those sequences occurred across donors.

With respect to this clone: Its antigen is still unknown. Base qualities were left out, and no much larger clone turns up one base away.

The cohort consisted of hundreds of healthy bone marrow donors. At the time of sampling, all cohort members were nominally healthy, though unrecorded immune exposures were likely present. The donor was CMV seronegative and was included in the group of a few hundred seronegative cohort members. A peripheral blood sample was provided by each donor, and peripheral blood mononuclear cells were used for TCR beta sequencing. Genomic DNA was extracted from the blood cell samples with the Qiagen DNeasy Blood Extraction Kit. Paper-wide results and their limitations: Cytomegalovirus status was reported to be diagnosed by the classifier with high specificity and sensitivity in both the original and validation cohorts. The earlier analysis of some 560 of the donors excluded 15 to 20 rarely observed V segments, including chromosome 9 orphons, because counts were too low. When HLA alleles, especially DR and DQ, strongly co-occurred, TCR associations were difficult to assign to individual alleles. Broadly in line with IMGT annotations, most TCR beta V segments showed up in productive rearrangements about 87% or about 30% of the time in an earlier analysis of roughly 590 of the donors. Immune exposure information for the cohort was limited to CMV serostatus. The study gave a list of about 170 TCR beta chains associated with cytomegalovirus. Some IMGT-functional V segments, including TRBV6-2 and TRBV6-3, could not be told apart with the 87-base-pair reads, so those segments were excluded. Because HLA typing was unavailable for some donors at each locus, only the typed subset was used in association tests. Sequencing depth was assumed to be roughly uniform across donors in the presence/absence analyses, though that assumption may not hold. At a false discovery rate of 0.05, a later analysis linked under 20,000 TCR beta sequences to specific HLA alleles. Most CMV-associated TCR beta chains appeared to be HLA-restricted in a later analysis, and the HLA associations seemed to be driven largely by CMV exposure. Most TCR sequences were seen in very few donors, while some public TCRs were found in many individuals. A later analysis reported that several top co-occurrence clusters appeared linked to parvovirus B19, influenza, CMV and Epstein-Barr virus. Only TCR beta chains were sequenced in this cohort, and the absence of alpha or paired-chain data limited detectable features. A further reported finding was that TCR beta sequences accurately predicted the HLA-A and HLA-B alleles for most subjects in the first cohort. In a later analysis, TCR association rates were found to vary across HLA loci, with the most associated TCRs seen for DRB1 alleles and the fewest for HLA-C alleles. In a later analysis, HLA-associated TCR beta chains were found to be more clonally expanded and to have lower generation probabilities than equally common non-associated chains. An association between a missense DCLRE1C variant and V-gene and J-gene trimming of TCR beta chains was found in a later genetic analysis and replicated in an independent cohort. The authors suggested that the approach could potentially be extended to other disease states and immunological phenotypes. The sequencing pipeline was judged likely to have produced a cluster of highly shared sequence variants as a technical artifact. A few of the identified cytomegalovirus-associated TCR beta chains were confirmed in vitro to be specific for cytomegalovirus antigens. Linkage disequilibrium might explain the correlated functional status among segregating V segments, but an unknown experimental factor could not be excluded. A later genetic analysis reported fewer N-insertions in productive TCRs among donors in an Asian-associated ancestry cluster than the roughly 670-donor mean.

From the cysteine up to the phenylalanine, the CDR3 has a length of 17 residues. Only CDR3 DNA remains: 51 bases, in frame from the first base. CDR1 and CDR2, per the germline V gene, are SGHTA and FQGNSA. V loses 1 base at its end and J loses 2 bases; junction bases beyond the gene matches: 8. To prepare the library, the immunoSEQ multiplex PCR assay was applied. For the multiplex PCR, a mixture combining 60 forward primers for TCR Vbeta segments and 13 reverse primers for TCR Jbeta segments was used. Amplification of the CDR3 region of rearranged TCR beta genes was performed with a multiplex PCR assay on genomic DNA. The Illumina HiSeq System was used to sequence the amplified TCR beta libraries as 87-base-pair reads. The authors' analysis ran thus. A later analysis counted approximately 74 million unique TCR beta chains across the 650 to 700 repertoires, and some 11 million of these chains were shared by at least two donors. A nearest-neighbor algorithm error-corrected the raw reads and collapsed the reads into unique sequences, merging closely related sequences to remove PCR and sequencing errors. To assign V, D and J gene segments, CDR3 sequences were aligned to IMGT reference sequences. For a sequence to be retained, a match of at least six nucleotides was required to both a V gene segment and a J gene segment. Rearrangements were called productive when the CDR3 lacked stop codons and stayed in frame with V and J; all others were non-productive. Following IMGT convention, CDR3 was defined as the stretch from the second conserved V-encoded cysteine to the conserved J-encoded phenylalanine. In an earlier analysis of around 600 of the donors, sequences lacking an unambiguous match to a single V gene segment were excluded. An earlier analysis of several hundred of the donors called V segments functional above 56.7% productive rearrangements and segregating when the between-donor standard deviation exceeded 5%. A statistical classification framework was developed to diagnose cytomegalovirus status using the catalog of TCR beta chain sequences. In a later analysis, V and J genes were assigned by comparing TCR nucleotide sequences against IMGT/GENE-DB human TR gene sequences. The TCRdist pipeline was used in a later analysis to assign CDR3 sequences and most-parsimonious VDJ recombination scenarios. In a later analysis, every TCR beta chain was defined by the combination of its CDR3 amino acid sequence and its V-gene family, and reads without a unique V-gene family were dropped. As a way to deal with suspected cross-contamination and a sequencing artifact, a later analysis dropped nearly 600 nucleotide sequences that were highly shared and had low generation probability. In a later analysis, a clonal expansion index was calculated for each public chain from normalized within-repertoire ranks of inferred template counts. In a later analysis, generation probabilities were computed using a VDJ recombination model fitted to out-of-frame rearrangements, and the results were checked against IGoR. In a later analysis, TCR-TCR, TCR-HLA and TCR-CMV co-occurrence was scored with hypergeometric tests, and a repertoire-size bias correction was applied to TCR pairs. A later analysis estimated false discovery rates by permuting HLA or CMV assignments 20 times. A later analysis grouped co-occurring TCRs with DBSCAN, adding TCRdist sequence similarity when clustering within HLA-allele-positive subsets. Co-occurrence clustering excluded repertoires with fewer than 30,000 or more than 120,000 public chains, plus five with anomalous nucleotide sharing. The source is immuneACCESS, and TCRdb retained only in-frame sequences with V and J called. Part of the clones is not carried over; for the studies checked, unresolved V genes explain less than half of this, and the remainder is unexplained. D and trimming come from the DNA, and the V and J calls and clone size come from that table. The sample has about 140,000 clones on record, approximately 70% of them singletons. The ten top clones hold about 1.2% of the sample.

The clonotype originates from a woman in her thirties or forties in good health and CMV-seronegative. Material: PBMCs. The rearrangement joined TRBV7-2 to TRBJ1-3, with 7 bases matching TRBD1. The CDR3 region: CASSLVAGGLAGNTIYF. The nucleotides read TGTGCCAGCAGCTTAGTGGCAGGGGGGCTGGCTGGAAACACCATATATTTT.